The 21 T cell receptor beta chains below come from one sample, sequenced in a study of blood T cell repertoires in COVID-19. Sequencing used immunoSEQ multiplex PCR; TCRdb keeps in-frame clones, though not all of them. This sample yields about 270,000 clones, of which more than 75% are seen a single time; about 8.6% belongs to the top ten. The sample consisted of peripheral blood. These receptor sequences come from a middle-aged man with active or convalescent COVID-19.

The count of this clone is one. V gene TRBV5-5 combines with J gene TRBJ1-1; D gene uncertain. The CDR3 extends over 13 amino acids. Between the trimmed V and J ends, which lost 5 bases and 10 bases, there was a span of 18 bases. The germline V gene encodes CDR1 SGHKS and CDR2 YYEKEE (reference sequence). CDR3 residues: CASRAGGSLGAFF. In nucleotides, the CDR3 is TGTGCCAGCAGGGCGGGAGGGTCTTTGGGAGCTTTCTTT.

CDR3 in DNA: TGTGCCAGCCAAAGTGGACTAGCGAGCGGGGAGCTGTTTTTT. Translation: CASQSGLASGELFF. The gene calls are TRBV9 and TRBJ2-2; 9 bases are a match to TRBD2. The CDR3 has 14 residues. Unmatched junction bases numbered 8, after V lost 7 bases and J lost 7 bases. CDR1 is SGDLS, CDR2 YYNGEE, per germline. The entire variable domain, with the rest obtained from reference TRBV9 and TRBJ2-2, is as follows: DSGVTQTPKHLITATGQRVTLRCSPRSGDLSVYWYQQSLDQGLQFLIQYYNGEERAKGNILERFSAQQFPDLHSELNLSSLELGDSALYFCASQSGLASGELFFGEGSRLTVL.

DNA for the CDR3: TGCGCCAGCAGTCAATCGACAGGGAAGAATGAAAAACTGTTTTTT. Its translation: CASSQSTGKNEKLFF. V is TRBV23-1 and J is TRBJ1-4, with TRBD1 identical over 7 bases. TRBV23-1 is placed among ORFs of uncertain function. V lost 0 bases and J lost 5; bases outside the gene matches: 3. The CDR3 is 15 residues long.

The chain links TRBV7-9 to TRBJ2-1; 7 bases are shared with TRBD2. The CDR3 loop spans 11 amino acids. From germline, CDR1 is SEHNR and CDR2 FQNEAQ (reference sequence). After removal of 3 bases from V and 10 bases from J, the junction contained 0 bases not matched to a gene. CDR3 DNA: TGTGCCAGCAGCTTTAGCGGGGAGCAGTTCTTC. This sequence encodes CASSFSGEQFF.

The V gene is TRBV25-1, the J gene TRBJ2-7; D possibly corresponds to TRBD1 (6 bases). Trimming took 2 bases from V and 0 from J, leaving 8 bases between them. The CDR3 is 14 residues long. From germline, CDR1 is MGHDK and CDR2 SYGVNS. The CDR3 region has the DNA TGTGCCAGCAGTGAAACAGGGAGCTCCTACGAGCAGTACTTC. As protein: CASSETGSSYEQYF.

This rearrangement joins TRBV5-6 to TRBJ1-3; D uncertain. In germline, CDR1 is SGHDT, CDR2 YYEEEE. Trimming removed 2 bases at V and 5 bases at J, with 11 bases between. This CDR3 comprises 14 residues. The CDR3 nucleotides are TGTGCCAGCAGCTTCCGGGGTTTAAGAAACACCATATATTTT. The encoded protein is CASSFRGLRNTIYF.

V is TRBV7-9 and J is TRBJ2-3; D might be TRBD2 (5 bases). The CDR3 extends over 17 amino acids. V lost 1 base and J 2 bases, leaving 16 bases between the germline ends. In germline, CDR1 is SEHNR, CDR2 FQNEAQ (reference sequence). The CDR3 region has the DNA TGTGCCAGCAGCTTAGAGAAGGGCGGGTATCTCACAGATACGCAGTATTTT. Translating it yields CASSLEKGGYLTDTQYF.

This clone came up once. This chain joins TRBV7-9 and TRBJ1-1; maybe TRBD1 (5 bases). The V end was cut by 2 bases, the J end by 3 bases, with 13 bases between. This CDR3 region has 15 residues. The germline V gene encodes CDR1 SEHNR and CDR2 FQNEAQ (reference sequence). The CDR3 region is CASSLKGARDTEAFF. CDR3 coding DNA: TGTGCCAGCAGCTTAAAAGGGGCCCGCGACACTGAAGCTTTCTTT. The variable domain in full, with the rest retrieved from reference TRBV7-9 and TRBJ1-1, is DTGVSQNPRHKITKRGQNVTFRCDPISEHNRLYWYRQTLGQGPEFLTYFQNEAQLEKSRLLSDRFSAERPKGSFSTLEIQRTEQGDSAMYLCASSLKGARDTEAFFGQGTRLTVV.

The chain carries TRBV9 and TRBJ2-1, with 7 bases matching TRBD2. J lost 4 bases, V lost 4 bases, and 11 bases had no gene match. Germline loops: CDR1 SGDLS, CDR2 YYNGEE. This CDR3 has 16 amino acids. For the CDR3, the DNA is TGTGCCAGCAGCCCGAGAGGTGGCGGGGGTTACAATGAGCAGTTCTTC. Encoded protein: CASSPRGGGGYNEQFF. The full variable domain, its missing parts supplied by reference TRBV9 and TRBJ2-1, is DSGVTQTPKHLITATGQRVTLRCSPRSGDLSVYWYQQSLDQGLQFLIQYYNGEERAKGNILERFSAQQFPDLHSELNLSSLELGDSALYFCASSPRGGGGYNEQFFGPGTRLTVL.

V and J are TRBV6-5 and TRBJ1-2, with unresolved D. The CDR3 consists of 11 residues. From germline, CDR1 is MNHEY and CDR2 SVGAGI. Trimming cost V 5 bases and J 6 bases, with 7 bases left between them. CDR3 amino acids: CASSLQDGYTF. The CDR3 nucleotides read TGTGCCAGCAGTCTTCAGGATGGCTACACCTTC.

CDR3 protein: CASSYESGVGGSPLHF. CDR3 in DNA: TGTGCCAGCAGTTACGAGTCTGGGGTAGGAGGATCACCCCTCCACTTT. The J gene is TRBJ1-6, the V gene TRBV6-5; D is uncertain. CDR1 and CDR2 from the germline V gene are MNHEY and SVGAGI. This CDR3 spans 16 amino acids. V dropped 2 bases and J dropped 10 bases, with 18 bases sitting between them.

The V gene is TRBV6-5, the J gene TRBJ2-5; the match to TRBD2 covers 10 bases. The V segment lost 8 bases and the J segment 3 bases; nucleotides outside the gene matches: 9. Germline V gene sequence: CDR1 MNHEY, CDR2 SVGAGI. The CDR3 runs 15 residues. The CDR3: CASAPGLAGEETQYF. The CDR3 DNA is TGTGCCAGCGCTCCGGGTCTAGCGGGGGAAGAGACCCAGTACTTC.

The genes are TRBV11-3 and TRBJ1-1; TRBD1 matches 7 bases. Trimming cost V 0 bases and J 5 bases; bases outside gene matches: 6. From germline, CDR1 is SGHNT and CDR2 YENEEA. The CDR3 has 15 residues. CDR3 in DNA: TGTGCCAGCAGCTTAGATCCTACAGGGGATACTGAAGCTTTCTTT. The encoded protein is CASSLDPTGDTEAFF.

The gene calls are TRBV9 and TRBJ2-3; D gene uncertain. The length of the CDR3 is 15 residues. Germline V gene lookup returns CDR1 SGDLS and CDR2 YYNGEE. Trimming cost V 0 bases and J 2 bases, with 10 bases left between them. CDR3: CASSVGGAVTDTQYF. Here the CDR3 DNA reads TGTGCCAGCAGCGTAGGCGGAGCTGTCACAGATACGCAGTATTTT.

This clone was counted once. A read error may produce the germline difference seen at one junction end. The chain recombines TRBV6-1 with TRBJ1-1; TRBD1 aligns across 7 bases. The V gene's germline CDR1 is MNHNS and CDR2 SASEGT. The CDR3 length is 13 residues. As DNA, the CDR3 is TGTGCCAGCAGAGAAGGGGGCAACACTGAAGCTTTCTTT. This sequence encodes CASREGGNTEAFF.

The V call is TRBV5-1, the J call TRBJ2-1; 10 bases align to TRBD1. The V gene end was trimmed by 4 bases and the J gene end by 6 bases; junction bases not matched to a gene: 4. The germline V gene encodes CDR1 SGHRS and CDR2 YFSETQ. The CDR3 runs to 14 residues. CDR3 in amino acids: CASSPGQGFNEQFF. The CDR3 region has the DNA TGCGCCAGCAGCCCGGGACAGGGGTTCAATGAGCAGTTCTTC.

This chain joins TRBV11-3 and TRBJ1-5; 9 nucleotides match TRBD1. From germline, CDR1 is SGHNT and CDR2 YENEEA. The junction had 5 bases not matched to a gene; V was cut back by 3 bases and J by 5 bases. The CDR3 covers 15 residues. CDR3 in amino acids: CASSFTGGADQPQHF. The DNA of the CDR3 is TGTGCCAGCAGCTTCACAGGGGGCGCGGATCAGCCCCAGCATTTT.

A single count supports this clone. The chain employs TRBV10-1 and TRBJ1-5; D not certain. V was cut by 6 bases and J by 4 bases, with 16 bases left in between. The CDR3 loop spans 15 amino acids. Germline values: CDR1 WNHNN, CDR2 SYGVQD (reference sequence). The CDR3 loop is CASRLYGNLNQPQHF. The CDR3 nucleotides are TGCGCCAGCAGATTATACGGGAATTTGAATCAGCCCCAGCATTTT.

This chain joins TRBV7-9 and TRBJ1-3; TRBD1 agrees at 10 bases. The CDR3 is 17 residues long. From germline, CDR1 is SEHNR and CDR2 FQNEAQ (reference sequence). V lost 5 bases and J lost 2; bases outside the gene matches: 9. The chain's CDR3 is CASSPPGGTGAGNTIYF. CDR3 sequence (DNA): TGTGCCAGCAGCCCCCCTGGGGGGACAGGGGCTGGAAACACCATATATTTT. The full variable domain, in which reference TRBV7-9 and TRBJ1-3 provide the parts outside the CDR3, is DTGVSQNPRHKITKRGQNVTFRCDPISEHNRLYWYRQTLGQGPEFLTYFQNEAQLEKSRLLSDRFSAERPKGSFSTLEIQRTEQGDSAMYLCASSPPGGTGAGNTIYFGEGSWLTVV.

The chain joins TRBV15 to TRBJ1-6, with a weak D call TRBD1 (6 bases). The CDR3 totals 15 residues. V was pared by 0 bases and J by 7 bases, with 10 bases between. In germline, CDR1 is LNHNV, CDR2 YYDKDF (reference sequence). CDR3: CATSRDRGQNSPLHF. CDR3 sequence (DNA): TGTGCCACCAGCAGAGATAGAGGACAGAATTCACCCCTCCACTTT.

The genes are TRBV15 and TRBJ2-7, with 9 bases matching TRBD1. The CDR3 runs 16 residues. The V gene end was trimmed by 1 base and the J gene end by 4 bases; junction bases not matched to a gene: 8. Germline CDR1 is LNHNV and CDR2 is YYDKDF (reference sequence). DNA of the CDR3: TGTGCCACCAGCAGAGTTGGCGGACAGGGGAGATACGAGCAGTACTTC. Protein product: CATSRVGGQGRYEQYF. Full variable domain (rest looked up from reference TRBV15 and TRBJ2-7): DAMVIQNPRYQVTQFGKPVTLSCSQTLNHNVMYWYQQKSSQAPKLLFHYYDKDFNNEADTPDNFQSRRPNTSFCFLDIRSPGLGDTAMYLCATSRVGGQGRYEQYFGPGTRLTVT.